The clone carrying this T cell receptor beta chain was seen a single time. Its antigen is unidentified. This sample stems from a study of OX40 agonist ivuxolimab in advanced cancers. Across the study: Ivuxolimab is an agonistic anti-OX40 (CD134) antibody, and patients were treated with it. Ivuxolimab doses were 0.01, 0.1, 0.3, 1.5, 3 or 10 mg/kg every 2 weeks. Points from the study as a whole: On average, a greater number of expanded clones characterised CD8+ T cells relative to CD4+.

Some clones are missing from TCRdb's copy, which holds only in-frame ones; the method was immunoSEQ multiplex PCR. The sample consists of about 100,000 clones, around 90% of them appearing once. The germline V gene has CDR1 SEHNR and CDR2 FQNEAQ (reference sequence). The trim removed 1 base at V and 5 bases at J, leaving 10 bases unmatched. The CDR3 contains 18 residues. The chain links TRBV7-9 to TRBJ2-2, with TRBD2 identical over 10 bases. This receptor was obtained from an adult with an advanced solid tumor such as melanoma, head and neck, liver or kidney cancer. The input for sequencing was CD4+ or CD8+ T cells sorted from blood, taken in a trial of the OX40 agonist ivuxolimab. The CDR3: CASSLDFALAGETGELFF. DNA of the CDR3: TGTGCCAGCAGCTTAGATTTCGCCCTAGCGGGGGAGACCGGGGAGCTGTTTTTT.